This T cell receptor beta chain is from a study of T cells after yellow fever vaccination. The study, taken as a whole, reports: Though it reached lower strength, the secondary response hit its peak faster, day 5 versus 15.

Trimming stripped 9 bases from V and 1 base from J, with 18 bases between. There are 16 residues in the CDR3. Germline values: CDR1 SGHVS, CDR2 FQNEAQ. As TCR cDNA was made by 5'RACE template switching, a universal primer site and UMIs were added. TCRdb called the 5' RACE reads again in MiXCR, with one record for every CDR3 protein. The repertoire has 450,000 to 650,000 distinct CDR3 sequences, 20% to 25% of them found once; the top ten carry about 17%. As to this clonotype: No antigen is known for it.

This TCR was sampled from a man aged 18-30 years who received the YFV17D yellow fever vaccine. The V call is TRBV7-8, the J call TRBJ2-2; D perhaps matches TRBD1 (6 bases). This specimen was PBMCs, taken roughly 20 days after the first yellow fever vaccination. CDR3 nucleotide sequence: TGTGCCAGTCCACCACAACCGGGACAGAACACCGGGGAGCTGTTTTTT. It encodes CASPPQPGQNTGELFF.